This is a list of T cell receptor beta chains from one sample in a study of cytomegalovirus exposure and HLA in healthy donors. Assay: immunoSEQ multiplex PCR; the TCRdb copy retains only in-frame clones and omits some. The profile shows over 100,000 clones, around 77% of them singletons. The sequenced material came from PBMCs. The receptors shown here come from a man aged 35 to 55 in good health and CMV-seropositive. The CDR3 runs from the conserved cysteine through the conserved F or W. A D gene is named only where the DNA matches it firmly. Clone size is not always given. Where it is, it says once, few, many or a class for expanded clones.

abundance: -; v_gene: TRBV5-1; j_gene: TRBJ1-2; d_gene: TRBD1; CDR3aa: CASSFSLSRDRGVYGYTF; CDR3nt: TGCGCCAGCAGCTTCTCACTCTCGAGAGACAGGGGTGTTTATGGCTACACCTTC
abundance: -; v_gene: TRBV7-9; j_gene: TRBJ2-7; d_gene: TRBD2; CDR3aa: CSSSEGGLADSYEQYF; CDR3nt: TGTTCCAGCAGCGAGGGGGGACTAGCGGATTCCTACGAGCAGTACTTC
abundance: -; v_gene: TRBV6-5; j_gene: TRBJ1-2; d_gene: TRBD1; CDR3aa: CASSAGGADYGYTF; CDR3nt: TGTGCCAGCAGTGCAGGGGGCGCGGACTATGGCTACACCTTC
abundance: few; v_gene: TRBV28; j_gene: TRBJ1-5; d_gene: -; CDR3aa: CASSYSGGGQPQHF; CDR3nt: TGTGCCAGCAGTTACTCGGGGGGAGGGCAGCCCCAGCATTTT
abundance: once; v_gene: TRBV27; j_gene: TRBJ2-5; d_gene: -; CDR3aa: CASKVGAGQETQYF; CDR3nt: TGTGCCAGCAAAGTGGGGGCAGGACAAGAGACCCAGTACTTC
abundance: -; v_gene: TRBV6-6; j_gene: TRBJ1-6; d_gene: TRBD1; CDR3aa: CASRRDSTNSPLHF; CDR3nt: TGTGCCAGCAGGCGGGACAGTACCAATTCACCCCTCCACTTT
abundance: -; v_gene: TRBV28; j_gene: TRBJ2-2; d_gene: -; CDR3aa: CASSTRLSTGELFF; CDR3nt: TGTGCCAGCAGCACCAGGTTATCCACCGGGGAGCTGTTTTTT
abundance: once; v_gene: TRBV27; j_gene: TRBJ2-7; d_gene: -; CDR3aa: CASNPRGATPPAYEQYF; CDR3nt: TGTGCCAGCAACCCCCGGGGGGCGACACCACCGGCCTACGAGCAGTACTTC
abundance: few; v_gene: TRBV19; j_gene: TRBJ2-1; d_gene: TRBD1; CDR3aa: CASSTNRGMQQFF; CDR3nt: TGTGCCAGTAGTACGAACAGGGGAATGCAACAGTTCTTC
abundance: -; v_gene: TRBV6-4; j_gene: TRBJ2-3; d_gene: TRBD2; CDR3aa: CASALLAGGTDTQYF; CDR3nt: TGTGCCAGCGCCCTACTAGCGGGGGGCACAGATACGCAGTATTTT
abundance: -; v_gene: TRBV5-1; j_gene: TRBJ2-5; d_gene: TRBD1; CDR3aa: CASSRTGGLEETQYF; CDR3nt: TGCGCCAGCAGCCGGACAGGGGGCCTGGAAGAGACCCAGTACTTC
abundance: -; v_gene: TRBV19; j_gene: TRBJ1-2; d_gene: TRBD1; CDR3aa: CASSMGQGPYGYTF; CDR3nt: TGTGCCAGTAGTATGGGACAGGGCCCCTATGGCTACACCTTC
abundance: -; v_gene: TRBV7-2; j_gene: TRBJ2-7; d_gene: -; CDR3aa: CASSLRRDSPLSYEQYF; CDR3nt: TGTGCCAGCAGCTTACGGCGGGACTCCCCTTTGTCCTACGAGCAGTACTTC
abundance: -; v_gene: TRBV7-2; j_gene: TRBJ1-5; d_gene: TRBD1; CDR3aa: CASSRQGSNQPQHF; CDR3nt: TGTGCCAGCAGCCGACAGGGGTCCAATCAGCCCCAGCATTTT
abundance: -; v_gene: TRBV5-1; j_gene: TRBJ2-7; d_gene: -; CDR3aa: CASSLDGATYEQYF; CDR3nt: TGCGCCAGCAGCTTGGATGGGGCCACCTACGAGCAGTACTTC
abundance: few; v_gene: TRBV5-4; j_gene: TRBJ2-1; d_gene: TRBD2; CDR3aa: CASSSTKLTSGANEQFF; CDR3nt: TGTGCCAGCAGCTCCACCAAGCTGACTAGCGGGGCCAATGAGCAGTTCTTC
abundance: large; v_gene: TRBV4-3; j_gene: TRBJ2-7; d_gene: TRBD1; CDR3aa: CASSQEGGDRAYEQYF; CDR3nt: TGCGCCAGCAGCCAAGAAGGCGGGGACAGGGCCTACGAGCAGTACTTC
abundance: -; v_gene: TRBV18; j_gene: TRBJ1-2; d_gene: -; CDR3aa: CASSPVASLYGYTF; CDR3nt: TGTGCCAGCTCACCGGTGGCCTCGCTCTATGGCTACACCTTC
abundance: many; v_gene: TRBV4-1; j_gene: TRBJ1-5; d_gene: TRBD1; CDR3aa: CASSQTGQGGQPQHF; CDR3nt: TGCGCCAGCAGCCAAACCGGACAGGGGGGCCAGCCCCAGCATTTT
abundance: -; v_gene: TRBV19; j_gene: TRBJ1-2; d_gene: -; CDR3aa: CASSTGRESSYGYTF; CDR3nt: TGTGCCAGTAGTACAGGAAGGGAGTCCAGCTATGGCTACACCTTC
abundance: -; v_gene: TRBV4-1; j_gene: TRBJ1-4; d_gene: TRBD1; CDR3aa: CASSQETGTGSEKLFF; CDR3nt: TGCGCCAGCAGCCAGGAAACCGGGACAGGGTCTGAAAAACTGTTTTTT
abundance: -; v_gene: TRBV7-8; j_gene: TRBJ1-3; d_gene: -; CDR3aa: CASDKPRGNTIYF; CDR3nt: TGTGCCAGCGACAAACCCAGGGGAAACACCATATATTTT
abundance: -; v_gene: TRBV7-2; j_gene: TRBJ2-7; d_gene: -; CDR3aa: CASSLALYEQYF; CDR3nt: TGTGCCAGCAGCTTAGCGCTATACGAGCAGTACTTC